Following are 15 T cell receptor beta chains from one sample sequenced in a study of blood T cell repertoires in COVID-19. Measured with immunoSEQ multiplex PCR; TCRdb has only the in-frame clones, and not every one. The sample contains roughly 200,000 clones, approximately 80% of which appear only once. Sequences were obtained from peripheral blood. The receptors were gathered from a man aged 50 to 59 who had recovered from COVID-19.

This clone was picked up a small number of times. The CDR3, as DNA: TGCGCCAGCAGCCAAGATCCGGGGATCCAAAATCAGCCCCAGCATTTT. It encodes CASSQDPGIQNQPQHF. J is TRBJ1-5 and V is TRBV4-1; D uncertain. V was shortened by 0 bases and J by 4 bases, with 13 bases between the two germline ends. From germline, CDR1 is MGHRA and CDR2 YSYEKL. The CDR3 runs 16 residues.

CDR3 nucleotides: TGCGCCAGCAGCTTGTCGCTAACAGATACGCAGTATTTT. Translating it yields CASSLSLTDTQYF. The chain has TRBV5-1 and TRBJ2-3; D not certain. In germline, CDR1 is SGHRS, CDR2 YFSETQ. This CDR3 region has 13 residues. V was pared by 1 base and J by 3 bases, with 6 bases between.

As concerns this clone: This CDR3 is also generated by other DNA sequences in the sample. The gene calls are TRBV6-1 and TRBJ2-7; 9 nucleotides line up with TRBD2. V gave up 1 base and J gave up 5 bases; unmatched junction bases: 3. Germline values: CDR1 MNHNS, CDR2 SASEGT. The CDR3 contains 14 residues. CDR3 loop: CASSEGGRGHEQYF. CDR3 sequence (DNA): TGTGCCAGCAGTGAAGGCGGGAGGGGTCACGAGCAGTACTTC.

This chain connects TRBV7-3 to TRBJ1-5, with 8 bases lining up with TRBD1. CDR3 length: 16 residues. With 2 bases clipped from V and 7 bases from J, the junction kept 10 bases outside the gene matches. CDR1 and CDR2 from the germline V gene are SGHTA and FQGTGA. CDR3 nucleotides: TGTGCCAGCAGCTTAGAAAGGACAGGGAATCACCAGCCCCAGCATTTT. It specifies CASSLERTGNHQPQHF.

V usage is TRBV29-1 and J usage is TRBJ2-1; D perhaps matches TRBD2 (5 bases). From germline, CDR1 is SQVTM and CDR2 ANQGSEA. V dropped 4 bases and J dropped 8 bases, with 12 bases sitting between them. The CDR3 runs to 12 residues. The CDR3 nucleotides are TGCAGCGTTGGTCGGCTAGCCGATGAGCAGTTCTTC. This sequence encodes CSVGRLADEQFF.

CDR3: CASSPVGYPSSYEQYF. The CDR3 DNA follows: TGTGCCAGCAGCCCGGTCGGTTACCCGAGCTCCTACGAGCAGTACTTC. V and J are TRBV28 and TRBJ2-7, with D uncertain. V dropped 6 bases and J dropped 0 bases, with 18 bases sitting between them. Germline assignment: CDR1 MDHEN and CDR2 SYDVKM. The CDR3 contains 16 residues. Supplemented by reference TRBV28 and TRBJ2-7, the full variable domain reads DVKVTQSSRYLVKRTGEKVFLECVQDMDHENMFWYRQDPGLGLRLIYFSYDVKMKEKGDIPEGYSVSREKKERFSLILESASTNQTSMYLCASSPVGYPSSYEQYFGPGTRLTVT.

With respect to this clone: Given a much more abundant clone one base away, this may be a read error. Other DNA sequences within the sample encode an identical CDR3. This chain connects TRBV19 to TRBJ1-1; no reliable D call. V shed 3 bases and J shed 0 bases, with 5 bases lying between them. The CDR3 consists of 13 residues. Germline values: CDR1 LNHDA, CDR2 SQIVND (reference sequence). In nucleotides, the CDR3 is TGTGCCAGTAGTATTACAGTGAACACTGAAGCTTTCTTT. It codes for CASSITVNTEAFF.

J is TRBJ1-2 and V is TRBV10-3; TRBD1 aligns across 7 bases. Germline-derived CDR1 and CDR2 are ENHRY and SYGVKD. The CDR3 totals 15 residues. J gave up 5 bases and V 0 bases, and 6 bases lay outside the gene matches. The CDR3 DNA follows: TGTGCCATCAGTGAGTCACAGGGGTCGTTTTATGGCTACACCTTC. This gives the protein CAISESQGSFYGYTF.

This rearrangement joins TRBV7-3 to TRBJ2-5; D not certain. The CDR3 totals 13 residues. Trimming took 3 bases from V and 5 from J, leaving 10 bases between them. Per the germline V gene, CDR1 is SGHTA and CDR2 is FQGTGA. The CDR3 DNA is TGTGCCAGCAGCTTTTCGGGTGGCGAGACCCAGTACTTC. This translates into CASSFSGGETQYF. The whole variable domain, remainder taken from reference TRBV7-3 and TRBJ2-5, is GAGVSQTPSNKVTEKGKYVELRCDPISGHTALYWYRQSLGQGPEFLIYFQGTGAADDSGLPNDRFFAVRPEGSVSTLKIQRTERGDSAVYLCASSFSGGETQYFGPGTRLLVL.

This chain joins TRBV6-5 and TRBJ2-1; 10 bases line up with TRBD2. The CDR3 has 15 residues. Trimming cost V 4 bases and J 4 bases; bases outside gene matches: 4. Germline V CDR1 and CDR2: MNHEY, SVGAGI. In DNA form, the CDR3 reads TGTGCCAGCAGTTTAGCGGGAGGAGATTACAATGAGCAGTTCTTC. Its translation: CASSLAGGDYNEQFF.

This sequence joins TRBV5-4 and TRBJ2-1; 11 nucleotides align to TRBD2. Germline lookup yields CDR1 SGHNT and CDR2 YYREEE (reference sequence). V lost 5 bases to trimming and J lost 7 bases; unmatched junction nucleotides: 8. CDR3 length: 15 residues. The chain's CDR3 is CASRPGLAERNEQFF. CDR3 DNA: TGTGCCAGCAGACCGGGACTAGCGGAGAGGAATGAGCAGTTCTTC. The full variable domain, rest sourced from reference TRBV5-4 and TRBJ2-1, is ETGVTQSPTHLIKTRGQQVTLRCSSQSGHNTVSWYQQALGQGPQFIFQYYREEENGRGNFPPRFSGLQFPNYSSELNVNALELDDSALYLCASRPGLAERNEQFFGPGTRLTVL.

The genes are TRBV28 and TRBJ1-2, with D tentatively TRBD1 (6 bases). This CDR3 is built from 15 residues. The V end was cut by 5 bases, the J end by 4 bases, with 17 bases between. The germline gives CDR1 MDHEN, CDR2 SYDVKM. CDR3 loop: CASSVTRGKFYGYTF. In DNA, the CDR3 is TGTGCCAGCAGTGTCACCAGGGGAAAATTCTATGGCTACACCTTC.

The chain has TRBV6-5 and TRBJ2-6; 7 nucleotides agree with TRBD1. The germline CDR1 and CDR2 sequences are MNHEY and SVGAGI. This CDR3 region has 14 residues. The V gene end was trimmed by 7 bases and the J gene end by 1 base; junction bases not matched to a gene: 1. CDR3 DNA sequence: TGTGCCAGCATGACAGGGTCTGGGGCCAACGTCCTGACTTTC. Translating gives CASMTGSGANVLTF.

V gene TRBV28 combines with J gene TRBJ2-3, with 13 bases lining up with TRBD2. There are 18 residues in the CDR3. Germline assignment: CDR1 MDHEN and CDR2 SYDVKM. Trimming at V came to 6 bases and at J to 2 bases, leaving 11 bases not matched to a gene. The DNA for the CDR3 is TGTGCCAGCAGAGGACTAGCGGGAGTCGTCAGAGACACAGATACGCAGTATTTT. Its protein is CASRGLAGVVRDTDTQYF. The whole variable domain, remainder taken from reference TRBV28 and TRBJ2-3, is DVKVTQSSRYLVKRTGEKVFLECVQDMDHENMFWYRQDPGLGLRLIYFSYDVKMKEKGDIPEGYSVSREKKERFSLILESASTNQTSMYLCASRGLAGVVRDTDTQYFGPGTRLTVL.

The chain uses TRBV15 and TRBJ1-3; D is unclear. Between the trimmed V and J ends, which lost 6 bases and 0 bases, there was a span of 12 bases. There are 15 residues in the CDR3. Per germline, CDR1 LNHNV and CDR2 YYDKDF (reference sequence). DNA for the CDR3: TGTGCCACCAGGGCTTCAGGAGGCTCTGGAAACACCATATATTTT. Translating it yields CATRASGGSGNTIYF. The full variable domain, rest sourced from reference TRBV15 and TRBJ1-3, is DAMVIQNPRYQVTQFGKPVTLSCSQTLNHNVMYWYQQKSSQAPKLLFHYYDKDFNNEADTPDNFQSRRPNTSFCFLDIRSPGLGDTAMYLCATRASGGSGNTIYFGEGSWLTVV.